These 19 T cell receptor beta chains were all obtained from the same sample, sequenced in a study of OX40 agonist ivuxolimab in advanced cancers. Here immunoSEQ multiplex PCR was the method, and the copy in TCRdb shows in-frame clones only, minus some. The table includes about 60,000 clones, under 85% detected once. The sequencing here drew on CD4+ or CD8+ T cells sorted from blood, taken in a trial of the OX40 agonist ivuxolimab. The receptors were sampled from an adult with an advanced solid tumor such as melanoma, head and neck, liver or kidney cancer.

This clone has only one observation. The chain carries TRBV19 and TRBJ1-6; possibly TRBD1 for D (5 bases). Germline values: CDR1 LNHDA, CDR2 SQIVND (reference sequence). V shed 7 bases and J shed 14 bases, with 24 bases lying between them. The CDR3 loop spans 15 amino acids. The CDR3 coding sequence is TGTGCCAGTACCCCCGGGGGGACCGCTAATTCGGCCCTCCACTTT. Amino acid sequence: CASTPGGTANSALHF.

The rearrangement links TRBV9 to TRBJ1-4; D is unclear. The CDR3 runs to 14 residues. Germline CDR1 SGDLS, CDR2 YYNGEE. Deletions cut 7 bases from V and 10 bases from J, with 20 bases between. CDR3 region: CASQSGGPTAKLFF. The CDR3 nucleotides read TGTGCCAGCCAATCGGGCGGACCAACTGCAAAACTGTTTTTT.

Only one count was recorded for this clone. V is TRBV11-3 and J is TRBJ1-4; D ambiguous. The CDR3 contains 15 residues. V was clipped by 5 bases and J by 10 bases, with 20 bases between them. From germline, CDR1 is SGHNT and CDR2 YENEEA. CDR3 loop: CASSEFDPEVGKLFF. The CDR3 nucleotides read TGTGCCAGCAGCGAATTCGATCCAGAGGTCGGAAAACTGTTTTTT.

The chain combines TRBV29-1 with TRBJ1-5, with D perhaps matching TRBD1 (5 bases). Germline V gene lookup returns CDR1 SQVTM and CDR2 ANQGSEA. This CDR3 comprises 13 residues. Trimming cost V 6 bases and J 7 bases, with 16 bases left between them. DNA of the CDR3: TGCAGCGTCGCCTCGGACGGGGACCAGCCCCAGCATTTT. Residues: CSVASDGDQPQHF.

The rearrangement joins TRBV19 to TRBJ1-2; TRBD1 agrees at 7 bases. The CDR3 is 13 amino acids. J gave up 8 bases and V 4 bases, and 7 bases lay outside the gene matches. Germline-derived CDR1 and CDR2 are LNHDA and SQIVND (reference sequence). This CDR3 reads CASSTTGWFGYTF. Here the CDR3 DNA reads TGTGCCAGTAGTACGACAGGGTGGTTCGGCTACACCTTC.

The chain is built from TRBV25-1 and TRBJ1-2, with D perhaps matching TRBD1 (6 bases). V was pared by 1 base and J by 5 bases, with 20 bases between. CDR1 MGHDK and CDR2 SYGVNS come from the germline V gene. The CDR3 runs 17 residues. CDR3 sequence: CASSELRSGRGDYGYTF. CDR3 DNA sequence: TGTGCCAGCAGTGAATTGAGATCGGGGAGGGGGGATTATGGCTACACCTTC.

The genes are TRBV5-6 and TRBJ2-5; TRBD1 matches 7 bases. Germline CDR1 is SGHDT and CDR2 is YYEEEE. The CDR3 is 16 amino acids. The J segment lost 1 base and the V segment lost 0 bases, leaving 6 bases of the junction unmatched. CDR3 nucleotide sequence: TGTGCCAGCAGCTTGGACCCCCGGGACAGCCAAGAGACCCAGTACTTC. Translation: CASSLDPRDSQETQYF.

A single count supports this clone. The chain has TRBV7-8 and TRBJ2-1; 11 bases agree with TRBD2. The J segment lost 5 bases and the V segment lost 5 bases, leaving 5 bases of the junction unmatched. The length of the CDR3 is 15 residues. Germline CDR1 reads SGHVS; CDR2 reads FQNEAQ. The CDR3 protein is CASSLRLAGNNEQFF. For the CDR3, the DNA is TGTGCCAGCAGCCTGCGACTAGCGGGAAACAATGAGCAGTTCTTC.

The chain joins TRBV19 to TRBJ1-1, with TRBD1 as a possible D gene (5 bases). Deletions cut 7 bases from V and 1 base from J, with 16 bases between. Per germline, CDR1 LNHDA and CDR2 SQIVND (reference sequence). This CDR3 contains 15 residues. CDR3 bases: TGTGCCAGTACCTCAATGGGGCGGCCGAACACTGAAGCTTTCTTT. Its translation: CASTSMGRPNTEAFF.

V gene TRBV30 combines with J gene TRBJ2-1; D remains ambiguous. The V gene lost 3 bases and the J gene lost 4 bases, with 7 bases spanning the gap. CDR3 size: 12 residues. Per the germline V gene, CDR1 is GTSNPN and CDR2 is SVGIG (reference sequence). CDR3 bases: TGTGCCTGGAGCTTTAGATACAATGAGCAGTTCTTC. It encodes CAWSFRYNEQFF.

The J gene is TRBJ2-7, the V gene TRBV10-3; D uncertain. CDR1 and CDR2 from the germline V gene are ENHRY and SYGVKD. The V end lost 6 bases, the J end lost 0 bases, and 12 bases lay between the germline ends. This CDR3 contains 14 residues. The DNA of the CDR3 is TGTGCCATCAGGGCGAGCGACCTCTCCTACGAGCAGTACTTC. Translation gives CAIRASDLSYEQYF.

The V gene is TRBV5-1, the J gene TRBJ2-1; 7 bases line up with TRBD2. The CDR3 covers 16 residues. V lost 4 bases to trimming and J lost 6 bases; unmatched junction nucleotides: 13. Germline assignment: CDR1 SGHRS and CDR2 YFSETQ. CDR3 DNA sequence: TGCGCCAGCAGCCCAGAACCAGGACTAGTAGCCAATGAGCAGTTCTTC. Its translation is CASSPEPGLVANEQFF.

This chain uses TRBV14 with TRBJ2-4; 7 bases are a match to TRBD2. This CDR3 contains 13 residues. Germline V lookup: CDR1 SGHDN, CDR2 FVKESK. Trimming removed 5 bases from V and 7 bases from J; junction bases left unmatched: 5. CDR3 nucleotide sequence: TGTGCCAGCAGCACTAGCGTTTTTAACATTCAGTACTTC. Amino acid sequence: CASSTSVFNIQYF.

The V gene is TRBV6-1, the J gene TRBJ2-2, with D possibly matching TRBD1 (5 bases). The length of the CDR3 is 15 residues. The V end was cut by 6 bases, the J end by 0 bases, with 11 bases between. Germline values: CDR1 MNHNS, CDR2 SASEGT. In nucleotides, the CDR3 is TGTGCCAGCAGAAGACAGATACCGAACACCGGGGAGCTGTTTTTT. Translated: CASRRQIPNTGELFF.

V gene TRBV14 combines with J gene TRBJ2-3; D not resolved. V was cut by 1 base and J by 3 bases, with 14 bases left in between. CDR1 is SGHDN, CDR2 FVKESK, per germline. CDR3 size: 16 residues. CDR3 protein: CASSQGTVSSTDTQYF. The CDR3 nucleotides are TGTGCCAGCAGCCAAGGTACCGTTTCGTCGACAGATACGCAGTATTTT.

This clone appeared a single time. DNA for the CDR3: TGCGCCAGCAGCCAAGATTCCGGGCAGGGGAGCTCCTACGAGCAGTACTTC. This codes for CASSQDSGQGSSYEQYF. The chain links TRBV4-1 to TRBJ2-7; weak D call: TRBD1 (6 bases). Trimming took 0 bases from V and 0 from J, leaving 15 bases between them. The germline V gene encodes CDR1 MGHRA and CDR2 YSYEKL. The CDR3 consists of 17 residues.

The rearrangement uses TRBV14 and TRBJ2-7, with a possible D match to TRBD1 (5 bases). This CDR3 is 16 amino acids long. The ends were cut back, 1 base at V and 3 bases at J, with 16 bases in the middle. Germline values: CDR1 SGHDN, CDR2 FVKESK. The CDR3 region has the DNA TGTGCCAGCAGCCAAGGATTACCGAGTCAGGGCTACGAGCAGTACTTC. Protein: CASSQGLPSQGYEQYF.

The chain employs TRBV7-2 and TRBJ2-2; D is possibly TRBD2 (5 bases). CDR1 SGHTA and CDR2 FQGNSA come from the germline V gene. Trimming stripped 1 base from V and 8 bases from J, with 11 bases between. This CDR3 comprises 14 residues. CDR3 amino acids: CASSLERGRGELFF. The DNA for the CDR3 is TGTGCCAGCAGCTTAGAACGGGGTAGGGGGGAGCTGTTTTTT.

The chain is built from TRBV21-1 and TRBJ2-1. TRBV21-1 is flagged as a pseudogene. CDR3 size: 16 residues. This chain's CDR3 is CASSNTSGDFDNEQFF. The DNA of the CDR3 is TGTGCCAGCAGCAACACATCAGGGGACTTTGACAATGAGCAGTTCTTC.